The clone carrying this T cell receptor beta chain was recorded a few times. Its antigen remains unknown. The data were produced by immunoSEQ multiplex PCR, yet TCRdb's version contains in-frame clones alone and is incomplete. The sample lists roughly 60,000 clones, roughly nine tenths occurring once. The time point was: cycle 4 day 1 (C4D1), after five to seven weeks of nivolumab. Every patient had relapsed following autologous stem cell transplantation, and cohorts differed in brentuximab vedotin exposure. Best responses fell into complete response, partial response or progressive disease. This CDR3 has 12 residues. Germline V gives CDR1 ENHRY, CDR2 SYGVKD. V lost 8 bases and J 7 bases, leaving 14 bases between the germline ends. This sample stems from a study of PD-1 blockade in classical Hodgkin lymphoma. Study-wide background: On a schedule of every 2 weeks, patients received nivolumab 3 mg/kg intravenously. Whole-study findings and limits: Why repertoires differed is undefined; disease activity or prior therapy possibly contributed.

This TCR derives from a human donor with classical Hodgkin lymphoma. The sequencing here drew on peripheral blood mononuclear cells (PBMCs), taken before the fourth cycle of nivolumab. The chain uses TRBV10-3 and TRBJ1-2; D is unclear. CDR3 sequence: CAILRPPGGYTF. DNA for the CDR3: TGTGCCATCCTCAGACCACCGGGTGGCTACACCTTC.